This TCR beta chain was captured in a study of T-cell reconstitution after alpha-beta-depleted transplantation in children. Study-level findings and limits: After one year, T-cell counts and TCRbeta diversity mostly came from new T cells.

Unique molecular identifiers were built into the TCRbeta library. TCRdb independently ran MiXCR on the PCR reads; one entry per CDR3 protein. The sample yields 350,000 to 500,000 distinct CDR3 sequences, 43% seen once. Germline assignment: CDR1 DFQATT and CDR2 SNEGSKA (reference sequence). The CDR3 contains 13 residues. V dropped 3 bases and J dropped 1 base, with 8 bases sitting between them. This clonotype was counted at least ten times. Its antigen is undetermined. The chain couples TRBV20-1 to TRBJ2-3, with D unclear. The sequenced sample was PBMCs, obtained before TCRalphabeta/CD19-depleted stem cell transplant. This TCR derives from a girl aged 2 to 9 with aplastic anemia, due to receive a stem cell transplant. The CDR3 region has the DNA TGCAGTGCTAGTGAAAGGGGCACAGATACGCAGTATTTT. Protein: CSASERGTDTQYF.